Listed here is a single T cell receptor beta chain. Its specificity is unknown. These data are taken from a study of shared clonotypes between healthy human individuals. On sorted subsets, replicate PCRs used about 0.2 ug DNA, or 27,000 or so T cell genomes. Measured with immunoSEQ multiplex PCR; TCRdb has only the in-frame clones, and not every one. In the table there are around 2,000,000 clones, roughly 94% of which are singletons. Germline V lookup: CDR1 SGHAT, CDR2 FQNNGV. The CDR3 extends over 15 amino acids. Between the trimmed V and J ends, which lost 3 bases and 5 bases, there was a span of 13 bases. Study results and caveats: In contrast to clonotypes shared by all four donors, non-shared clonotypes had lower generation probabilities.

CD8 cells regarded as naive lacked CD45RO, were positively chosen for CCR7, and omitted terminally differentiated effector memory CD45RA+ cells. The receptor was isolated from a young man in good health. The V call is TRBV11-2, the J call TRBJ2-2, with unresolved D. Sequenced input: naive CD8+ T cells sorted from blood. CDR3 coding DNA: TGTGCCAGCAGCTTTTGGCTGGTGGGGACCGGGGAGCTGTTTTTT. Protein: CASSFWLVGTGELFF.